Below, 6 T cell receptor beta chains from the same sample are listed, as sequenced in a study of PD-L1 blockade in urothelial cancer. Some clones are missing from TCRdb's copy, which holds only in-frame ones; the method was immunoSEQ multiplex PCR. The table shows 75,000 to 90,000 clones, with roughly 87% occurring only once. Sequenced here: PBMCs, sampled around atezolizumab (anti-PD-L1) treatment. The receptor source for this set is a man between 65 and 79 years old with urothelial cancer.

The rearrangement links TRBV6-5 to TRBJ2-3, with D tentatively TRBD1 (6 bases). The CDR3 totals 12 residues. Germline CDR1 reads MNHEY; CDR2 reads SVGAGI. The germline V and J ends were trimmed by 10 bases and 6 bases, with 14 bases remaining between them. CDR3 residues: CATSPQGDTQYF. CDR3 DNA sequence: TGTGCCACCTCTCCCCAGGGGGATACGCAGTATTTT.

This clone has a single count. The chain links TRBV6-6 to TRBJ1-5, with no clear D. With 0 bases removed from V and 6 bases from J, the gap between germline ends came to 12 bases. The CDR3 extends over 15 amino acids. The germline gives CDR1 MNHNY, CDR2 SVGAGI (reference sequence). CDR3 sequence: CASSYSPGLGQPQHF. Here the CDR3 DNA reads TGTGCCAGCAGTTACTCGCCGGGTTTGGGTCAGCCCCAGCATTTT.

The chain joins TRBV2 to TRBJ2-1, with a weak D call TRBD1 (7 bases). Germline lookup yields CDR1 SNHLY and CDR2 FYNNEI. The CDR3 contains 13 residues. Between the trimmed V and J ends, which lost 6 bases and 5 bases, there was a span of 11 bases. The CDR3 bases are TGTGCCAGCAGGCGGGACAGAAACAATGAGCAGTTCTTC. Translation: CASRRDRNNEQFF.

The chain carries TRBV5-1 and TRBJ1-2, with D possibly being TRBD1 (5 bases). Trimming removed 7 bases at V and 8 bases at J, with 21 bases between. Germline lookup yields CDR1 SGHRS and CDR2 YFSETQ. The CDR3 consists of 14 residues. CDR3 nucleotide sequence: TGCGCCAGCGCCAACGATCCGGGGGTCGACGGCTACACCTTC. Residues: CASANDPGVDGYTF.

The DNA for the CDR3 is TGTGCCAGCAGTGAAAGAAGGGTCAGCGGGACCGGGGAGCTGTTTTTT. Its protein is CASSERRVSGTGELFF. The chain has TRBV6-1 and TRBJ2-2, with D possibly matching TRBD2 (6 bases). Per germline, CDR1 MNHNS and CDR2 SASEGT. The CDR3 extends over 16 amino acids. Trimming took off 2 bases at V and 5 bases at J, with 15 bases between the two ends.

This rearrangement joins TRBV27 to TRBJ2-7, with TRBD1 matching over 7 bases. The length of the CDR3 is 16 residues. The germline gives CDR1 MNHEY, CDR2 SMNVEV (reference sequence). V was pared by 4 bases and J by 3 bases, with 12 bases of the junction left unmatched. The CDR3 protein is CASSSRLGQKFYEQYF. CDR3 nucleotides: TGTGCCAGCAGTTCTAGATTGGGACAGAAATTCTACGAGCAGTACTTC.